This T cell receptor beta chain came from a study of identical twins. CDR1 MNHEY and CDR2 SVGAGI come from the germline V gene. CDR3 length: 15 amino acids. Template switching (which added a universal primer site) was used, and cDNA carried unique molecular identifiers. TCRdb reanalysed the 5' RACE reads using MiXCR and keeps one entry per CDR3 protein. This sample carries 1,800,000 or so distinct CDR3 sequences, about 31% of them seen once, and the ten largest clones take approximately 0.29%. Findings of the study overall: The abundant beta clonotypes from cord blood had fewer insertions, and memory repertoires had none of this.

With respect to this clonotype: Its cognate antigen is unknown. Germline and junction disagree at one end, which may indicate a read error.

The source of this sequence is a newborn girl in good health. Sequenced: cord blood. The V gene is TRBV6-5, the J gene TRBJ1-1; D is unclear. Here the CDR3 DNA reads TGTGCCAGCAGTTACTCAAGGCTAATGAACGCTGAAGCTTTCTTT. Translating gives CASSYSRLMNAEAFF.